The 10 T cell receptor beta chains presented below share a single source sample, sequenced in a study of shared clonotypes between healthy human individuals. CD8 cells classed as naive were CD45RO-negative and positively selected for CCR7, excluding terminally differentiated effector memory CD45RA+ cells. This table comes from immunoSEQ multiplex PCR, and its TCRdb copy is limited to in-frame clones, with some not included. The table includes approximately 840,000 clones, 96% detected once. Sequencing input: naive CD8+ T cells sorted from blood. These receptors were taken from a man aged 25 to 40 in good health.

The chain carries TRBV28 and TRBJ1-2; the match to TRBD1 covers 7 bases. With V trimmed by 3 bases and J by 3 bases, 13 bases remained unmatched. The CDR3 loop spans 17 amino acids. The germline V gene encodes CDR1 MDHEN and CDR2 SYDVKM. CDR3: CASSFSPRQGEDYGYTF. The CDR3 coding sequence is TGTGCCAGCAGTTTCAGCCCTCGGCAGGGGGAGGACTATGGCTACACCTTC.

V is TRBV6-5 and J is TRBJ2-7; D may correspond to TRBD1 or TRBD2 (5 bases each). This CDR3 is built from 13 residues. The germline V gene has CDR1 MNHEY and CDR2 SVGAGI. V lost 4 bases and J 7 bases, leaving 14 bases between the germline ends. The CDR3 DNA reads TGTGCCAGCAGTTGGACCGGGACGGGGGAGCAGTACTTC. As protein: CASSWTGTGEQYF.

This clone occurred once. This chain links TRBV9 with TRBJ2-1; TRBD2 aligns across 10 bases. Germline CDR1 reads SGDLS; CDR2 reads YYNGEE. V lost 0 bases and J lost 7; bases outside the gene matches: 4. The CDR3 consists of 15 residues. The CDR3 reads CASSVEREGWNEQFF. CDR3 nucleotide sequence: TGTGCCAGCAGCGTAGAGCGGGAGGGCTGGAATGAGCAGTTCTTC.

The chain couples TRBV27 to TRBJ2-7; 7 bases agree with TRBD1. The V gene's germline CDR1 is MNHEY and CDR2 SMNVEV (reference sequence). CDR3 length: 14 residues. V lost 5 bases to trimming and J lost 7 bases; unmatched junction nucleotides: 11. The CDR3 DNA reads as TGTGCCAGCAGTGCCGGGACAGAGGAGAGAGAGCAGTACTTC. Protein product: CASSAGTEEREQYF.

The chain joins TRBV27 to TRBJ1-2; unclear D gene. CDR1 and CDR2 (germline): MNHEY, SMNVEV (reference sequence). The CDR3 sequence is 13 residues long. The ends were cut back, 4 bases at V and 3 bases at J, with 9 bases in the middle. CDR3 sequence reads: CASSYGQDYGYTF. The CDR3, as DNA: TGTGCCAGCAGTTATGGCCAGGACTATGGCTACACCTTC.

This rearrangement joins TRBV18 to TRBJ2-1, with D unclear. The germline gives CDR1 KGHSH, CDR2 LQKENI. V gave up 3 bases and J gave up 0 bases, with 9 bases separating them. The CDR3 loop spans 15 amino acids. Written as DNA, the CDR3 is TGTGCCAGCTCACCCGGCCCTTCCTCCTACAATGAGCAGTTCTTC. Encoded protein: CASSPGPSSYNEQFF. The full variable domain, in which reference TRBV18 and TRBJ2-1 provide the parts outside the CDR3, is NAGVMQNPRHLVRRRGQEARLRCSPMKGHSHVYWYRQLPEEGLKFMVYLQKENIIDESGMPKERFSAEFPKEGPSILRIQQVVRGDSAAYFCASSPGPSSYNEQFFGPGTRLTVL.

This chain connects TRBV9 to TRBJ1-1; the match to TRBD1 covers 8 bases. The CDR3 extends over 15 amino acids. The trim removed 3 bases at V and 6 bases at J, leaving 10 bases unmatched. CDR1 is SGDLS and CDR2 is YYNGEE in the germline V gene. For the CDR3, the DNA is TGTGCCAGCAGCGCCACTGGACAGGGCGGCGCTGAAGCTTTCTTT. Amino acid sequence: CASSATGQGGAEAFF.

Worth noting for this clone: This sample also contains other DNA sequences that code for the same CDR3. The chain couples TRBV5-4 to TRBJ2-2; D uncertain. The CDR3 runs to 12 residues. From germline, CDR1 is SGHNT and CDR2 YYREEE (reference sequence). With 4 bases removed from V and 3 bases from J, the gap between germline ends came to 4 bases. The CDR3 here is CASSLDTGELFF. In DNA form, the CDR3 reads TGTGCCAGCAGCCTGGACACCGGGGAGCTGTTTTTT.

CDR3 residues: CSVAGASTVVAKNIQYF. The CDR3 region has the DNA TGCAGCGTTGCTGGTGCTAGCACCGTCGTGGCCAAAAACATTCAGTACTTC. The V gene is TRBV29-1, the J gene TRBJ2-4; D possibly corresponds to TRBD2 (5 bases). The CDR3 is 17 residues long. Germline V lookup: CDR1 SQVTM, CDR2 ANQGSEA. The V gene lost 4 bases and the J gene lost 1 base, with 20 bases spanning the gap.

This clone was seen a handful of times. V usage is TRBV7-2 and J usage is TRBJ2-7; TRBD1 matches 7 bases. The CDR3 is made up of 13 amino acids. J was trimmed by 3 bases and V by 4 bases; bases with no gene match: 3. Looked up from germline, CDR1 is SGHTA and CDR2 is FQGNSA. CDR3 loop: CASSSYRGYEQYF. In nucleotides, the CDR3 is TGTGCCAGCAGCTCATACAGGGGCTACGAGCAGTACTTC.